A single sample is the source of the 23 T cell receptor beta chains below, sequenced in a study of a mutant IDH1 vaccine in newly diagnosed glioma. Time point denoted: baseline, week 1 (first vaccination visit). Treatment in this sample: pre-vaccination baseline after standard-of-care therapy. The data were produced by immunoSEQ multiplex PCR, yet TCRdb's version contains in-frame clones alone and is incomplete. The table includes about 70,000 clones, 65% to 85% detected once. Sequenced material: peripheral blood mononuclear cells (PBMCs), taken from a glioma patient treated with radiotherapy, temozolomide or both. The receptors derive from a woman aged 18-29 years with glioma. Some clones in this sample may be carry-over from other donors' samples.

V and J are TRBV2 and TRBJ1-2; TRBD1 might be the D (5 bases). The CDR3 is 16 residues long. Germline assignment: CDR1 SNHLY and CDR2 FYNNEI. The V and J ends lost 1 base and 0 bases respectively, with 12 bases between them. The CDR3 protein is CASSEVGRQTNYGYTF. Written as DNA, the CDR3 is TGTGCCAGCAGTGAAGTCGGTCGACAGACTAACTATGGCTACACCTTC.

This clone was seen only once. The CDR3 nucleotides read TGTGCCATTCAGGGGGCGCGGGGAAACACCATATATTTT. Residues: CAIQGARGNTIYF. The chain links TRBV15 to TRBJ1-3, with 8 positions matching TRBD1. The trim removed 10 bases at V and 4 bases at J, leaving 6 bases unmatched. Germline CDR1 reads LNHNV; CDR2 reads YYDKDF (reference sequence). CDR3 length equals 13 residues.

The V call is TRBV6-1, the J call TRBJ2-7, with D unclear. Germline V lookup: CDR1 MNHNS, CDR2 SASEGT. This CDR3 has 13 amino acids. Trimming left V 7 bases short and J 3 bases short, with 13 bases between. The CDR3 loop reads CASKLGYNYEQYF. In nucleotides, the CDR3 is TGTGCCAGCAAATTGGGCTACAACTACGAGCAGTACTTC.

In nucleotides, the CDR3 is TGTGCCAGCAGCCTCTCCTACGAGCAGTACTTC. Its translation: CASSLSYEQYF. The chain has TRBV13 and TRBJ2-7; D uncertain. With 5 bases removed from V and 0 bases from J, the gap between germline ends came to 2 bases. Germline V gene data show CDR1 as PRHDT and CDR2 as FYEKMQ (reference sequence). This CDR3 comprises 11 residues.

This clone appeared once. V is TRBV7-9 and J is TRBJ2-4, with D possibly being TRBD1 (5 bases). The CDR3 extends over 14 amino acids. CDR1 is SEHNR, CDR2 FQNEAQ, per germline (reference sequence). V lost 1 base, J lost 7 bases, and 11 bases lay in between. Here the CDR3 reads CASSLGGPGNIQYF. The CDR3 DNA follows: TGTGCCAGCAGCTTAGGGGGCCCTGGTAACATTCAGTACTTC. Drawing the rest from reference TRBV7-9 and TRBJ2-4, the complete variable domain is DTGVSQNPRHKITKRGQNVTFRCDPISEHNRLYWYRQTLGQGPEFLTYFQNEAQLEKSRLLSDRFSAERPKGSFSTLEIQRTEQGDSAMYLCASSLGGPGNIQYFGAGTRLSVL.

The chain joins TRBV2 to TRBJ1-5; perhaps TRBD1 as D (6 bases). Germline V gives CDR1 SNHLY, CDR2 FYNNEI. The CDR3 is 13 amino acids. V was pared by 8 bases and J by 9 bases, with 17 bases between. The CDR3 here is CASFTQGRGPQHF. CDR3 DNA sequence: TGTGCCAGCTTTACACAGGGCCGGGGGCCCCAGCATTTT.

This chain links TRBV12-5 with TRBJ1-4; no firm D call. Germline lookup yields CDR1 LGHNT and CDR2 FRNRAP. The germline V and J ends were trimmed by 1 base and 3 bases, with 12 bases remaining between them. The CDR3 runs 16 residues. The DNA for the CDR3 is TGTGCTAGTGGTTTGGATCCAGGCGGCGCTAATGAAAAACTGTTTTTT. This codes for CASGLDPGGANEKLFF.

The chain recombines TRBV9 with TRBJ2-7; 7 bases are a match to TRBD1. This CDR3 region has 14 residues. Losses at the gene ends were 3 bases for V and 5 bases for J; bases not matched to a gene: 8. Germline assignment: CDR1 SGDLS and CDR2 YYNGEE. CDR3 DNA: TGTGCCAGCAGCGAGGAAGGGGGCAAGGACGAGCAGTACTTC. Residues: CASSEEGGKDEQYF.

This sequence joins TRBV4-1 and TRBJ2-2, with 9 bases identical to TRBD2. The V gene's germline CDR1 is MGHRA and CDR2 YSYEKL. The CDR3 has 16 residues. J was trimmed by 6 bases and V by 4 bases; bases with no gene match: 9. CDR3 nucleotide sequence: TGCGCCAGCAGCCCCCTAGCGGGGACCCCGTCCGGGGAGCTGTTTTTT. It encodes CASSPLAGTPSGELFF.

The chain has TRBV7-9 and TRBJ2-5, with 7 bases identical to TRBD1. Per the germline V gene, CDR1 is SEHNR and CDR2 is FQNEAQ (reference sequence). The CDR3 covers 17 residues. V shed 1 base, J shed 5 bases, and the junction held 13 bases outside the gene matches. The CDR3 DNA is TGTGCCAGCAGCTTAGAGGGACAGAGGCAGGGGCGTGAGACCCAGTACTTC. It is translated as CASSLEGQRQGRETQYF.

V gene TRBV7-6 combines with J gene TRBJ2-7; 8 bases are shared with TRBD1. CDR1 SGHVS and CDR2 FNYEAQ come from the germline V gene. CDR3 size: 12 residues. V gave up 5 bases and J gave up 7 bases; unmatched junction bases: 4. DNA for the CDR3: TGTGCCAGCAGCCCAACAGGGGGAGAGCAGTACTTC. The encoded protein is CASSPTGGEQYF.

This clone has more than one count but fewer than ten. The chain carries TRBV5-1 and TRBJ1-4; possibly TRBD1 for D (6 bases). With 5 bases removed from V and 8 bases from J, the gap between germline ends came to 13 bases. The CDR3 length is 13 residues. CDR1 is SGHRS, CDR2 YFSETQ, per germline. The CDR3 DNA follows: TGCGCCAGCAGAAGGGGGGACGACGAAAAACTGTTTTTT. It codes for CASRRGDDEKLFF.

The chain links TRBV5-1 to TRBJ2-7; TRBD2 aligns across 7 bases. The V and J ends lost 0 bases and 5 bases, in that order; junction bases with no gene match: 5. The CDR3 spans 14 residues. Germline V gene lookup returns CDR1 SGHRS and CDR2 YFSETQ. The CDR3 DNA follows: TGCGCCAGCAGCTTGGAAGCGGGGCCCCACGAGCAGTACTTC. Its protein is CASSLEAGPHEQYF.

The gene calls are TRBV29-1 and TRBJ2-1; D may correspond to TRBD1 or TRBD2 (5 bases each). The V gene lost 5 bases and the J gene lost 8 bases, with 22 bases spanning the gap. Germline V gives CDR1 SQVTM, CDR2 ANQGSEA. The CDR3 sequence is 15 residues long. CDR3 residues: CSVLAGDPRGDEQFF. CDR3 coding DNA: TGCAGCGTTTTGGCCGGGGACCCACGAGGCGATGAGCAGTTCTTC.

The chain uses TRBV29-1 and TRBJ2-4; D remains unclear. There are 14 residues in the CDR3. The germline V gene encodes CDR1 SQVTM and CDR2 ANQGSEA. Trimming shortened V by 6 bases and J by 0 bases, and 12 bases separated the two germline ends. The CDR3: CSVRQTLAKNIQYF. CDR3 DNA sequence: TGCAGCGTGAGACAAACGCTAGCCAAAAACATTCAGTACTTC.

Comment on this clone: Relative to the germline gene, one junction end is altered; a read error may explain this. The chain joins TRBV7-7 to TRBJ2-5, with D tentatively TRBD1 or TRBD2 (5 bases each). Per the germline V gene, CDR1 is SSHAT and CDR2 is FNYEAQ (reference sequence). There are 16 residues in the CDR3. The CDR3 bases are TGTGCTAGCAGCCACCTTGGGGCGGGCCTCCAAGAGACCCAGTACTTC. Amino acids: CASSHLGAGLQETQYF.

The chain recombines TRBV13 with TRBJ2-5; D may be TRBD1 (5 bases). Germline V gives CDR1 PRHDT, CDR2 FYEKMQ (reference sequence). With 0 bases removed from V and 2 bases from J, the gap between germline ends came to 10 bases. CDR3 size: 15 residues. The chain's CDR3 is CASSLGTDPQETQYF. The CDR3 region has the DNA TGTGCCAGCAGCTTAGGGACAGACCCGCAAGAGACCCAGTACTTC.

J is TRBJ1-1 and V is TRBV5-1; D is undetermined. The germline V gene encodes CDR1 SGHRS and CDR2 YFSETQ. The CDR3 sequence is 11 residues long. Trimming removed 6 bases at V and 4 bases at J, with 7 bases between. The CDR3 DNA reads TGCGCCAGCAAGGAGAGCACTGAAGCTTTCTTT. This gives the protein CASKESTEAFF. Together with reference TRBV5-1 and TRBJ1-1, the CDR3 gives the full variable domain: KAGVTQTPRYLIKTRGQQVTLSCSPISGHRSVSWYQQTPGQGLQFLFEYFSETQRNKGNFPGRFSGRQFSNSRSEMNVSTLELGDSALYLCASKESTEAFFGQGTRLTVV.

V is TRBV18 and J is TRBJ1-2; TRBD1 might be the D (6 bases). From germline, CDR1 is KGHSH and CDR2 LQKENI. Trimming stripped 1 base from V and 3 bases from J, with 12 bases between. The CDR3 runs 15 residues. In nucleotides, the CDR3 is TGTGCCAGCTCACCACTAGGGGGATCGGACTATGGCTACACCTTC. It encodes CASSPLGGSDYGYTF.

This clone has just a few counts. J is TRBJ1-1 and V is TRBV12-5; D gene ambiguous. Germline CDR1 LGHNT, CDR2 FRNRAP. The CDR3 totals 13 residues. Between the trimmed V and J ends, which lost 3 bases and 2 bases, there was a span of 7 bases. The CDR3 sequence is CASGFGFNTEAFF. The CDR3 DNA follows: TGTGCTAGTGGTTTCGGGTTTAACACTGAAGCTTTCTTT.

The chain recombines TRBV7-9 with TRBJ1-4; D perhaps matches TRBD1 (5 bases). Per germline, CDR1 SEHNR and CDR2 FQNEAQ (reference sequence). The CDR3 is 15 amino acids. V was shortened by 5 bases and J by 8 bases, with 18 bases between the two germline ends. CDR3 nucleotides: TGTGCCAGCAGCCGAACCCAGGGAATTCTCGAAAAACTGTTTTTT. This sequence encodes CASSRTQGILEKLFF.

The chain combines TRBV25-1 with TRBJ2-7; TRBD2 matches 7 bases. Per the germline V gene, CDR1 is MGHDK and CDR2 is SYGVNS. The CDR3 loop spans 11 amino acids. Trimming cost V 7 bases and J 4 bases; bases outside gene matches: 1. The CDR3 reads CASNGGYEQYF. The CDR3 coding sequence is TGTGCCAGCAACGGGGGGTACGAGCAGTACTTC.

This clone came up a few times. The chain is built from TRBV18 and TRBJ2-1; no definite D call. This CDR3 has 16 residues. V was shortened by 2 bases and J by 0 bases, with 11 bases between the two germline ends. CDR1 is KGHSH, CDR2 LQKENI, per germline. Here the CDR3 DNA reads TGTGCCAGCTCACCAACGGATTCGAGCTCCTACAATGAGCAGTTCTTC. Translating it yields CASSPTDSSSYNEQFF.